Described below is a single T cell receptor beta chain sequence and its context. Its specificity is not known. CDR1 SGHTA and CDR2 FQGTGA come from the germline V gene. The length of the CDR3 is 11 residues. Trimming cost V 5 bases and J 9 bases, with 10 bases left between them. TCRdb's copy holds only in-frame clones and misses some; the assay was immunoSEQ multiplex PCR. This sample has 110,000 to 150,000 clones; 90% to 95% occur once, and the top ten carry about 1.9%. This sample was included in a study of T cell responses to AZD1222 COVID-19 vaccine. Overall study context: Timing groups of about 4 and about 12 weeks for second doses were pooled.

Study-level findings and limits: At baseline, seropositivity was found in only six or seven AZD1222 recipients. Increased Spike-specific TCR breadth and depth were observed after two AZD1222 doses. Dominant at 160-218 and 743-854, vaccine-associated CD4 TCRs also spanned spike.

This clonotype originated in an adult in good health. The rearrangement uses TRBV7-3 and TRBJ2-5; D may match TRBD1 or TRBD2 (5 bases each). This sample comprised peripheral blood, obtained on day 0 of AZD1222 vaccination. Here the CDR3 reads CASSLSGPQYF. DNA for the CDR3: TGTGCCAGCAGCCTGTCGGGGCCCCAGTACTTC. Full variable domain (rest looked up from reference TRBV7-3 and TRBJ2-5): GAGVSQTPSNKVTEKGKYVELRCDPISGHTALYWYRQSLGQGPEFLIYFQGTGAADDSGLPNDRFFAVRPEGSVSTLKIQRTERGDSAVYLCASSLSGPQYFGPGTRLLVL.